The rows below give T cell receptor beta chains drawn from one sample of a study of kidney transplant recipient with SARS-CoV-2 infection. One entry per CDR3 protein, called by TCRdb with MiXCR from the reads. Here the sample spans fewer than 250,000 distinct CDR3 sequences, under 30% being singletons. Sequenced here: a blood sample, sampled at baseline and around day 110 from a kidney transplant recipient. All receptors come from a male patient between 25 and 40 years old who had COVID-19 and was a kidney transplant recipient. Some T cells may originate from the graft donor. Both conserved end residues are part of each CDR3.

j_call,v_call,cdr3_aa
TRBJ2-7,TRBV6-5,CASSSETFSSYEQYF
TRBJ1-4,TRBV5-1,CASARDGGTNEKLFF
TRBJ2-2,TRBV5-6,CASSLEEEGNTGELFF
TRBJ1-2,TRBV7-8,CASSLLLFTRKTYGYTF
TRBJ2-5,TRBV5-4,CASSFLLAGGPYQETQYF
TRBJ1-2,TRBV25-1,CASSSPQELGKTYGYTF
TRBJ1-2,TRBV27,CASRRRGRDGYTF
TRBJ1-4,TRBV4-3,CASSQDSGTGVEKLFF
TRBJ2-1,TRBV5-1,CASSRRGNNEQFF
TRBJ1-2,TRBV20-1,CSAREGVSYGYTF
TRBJ2-7,TRBV7-2,CAGSRPGDTYEQYF